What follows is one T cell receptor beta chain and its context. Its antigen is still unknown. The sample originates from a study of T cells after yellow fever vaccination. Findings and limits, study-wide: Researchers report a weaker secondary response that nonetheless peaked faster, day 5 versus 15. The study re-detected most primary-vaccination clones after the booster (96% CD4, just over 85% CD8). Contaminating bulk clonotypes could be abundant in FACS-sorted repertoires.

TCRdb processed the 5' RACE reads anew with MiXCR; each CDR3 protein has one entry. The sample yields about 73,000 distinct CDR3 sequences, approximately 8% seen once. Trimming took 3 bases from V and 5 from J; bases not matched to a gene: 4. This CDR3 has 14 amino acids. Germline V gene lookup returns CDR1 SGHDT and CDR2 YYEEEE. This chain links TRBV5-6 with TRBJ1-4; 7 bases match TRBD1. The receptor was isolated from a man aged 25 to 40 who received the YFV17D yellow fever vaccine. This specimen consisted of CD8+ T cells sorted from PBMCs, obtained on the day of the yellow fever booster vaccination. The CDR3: CASSSPDRNEKLFF. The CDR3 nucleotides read TGTGCCAGCAGCTCGCCGGACAGGAATGAAAAACTGTTTTTT.